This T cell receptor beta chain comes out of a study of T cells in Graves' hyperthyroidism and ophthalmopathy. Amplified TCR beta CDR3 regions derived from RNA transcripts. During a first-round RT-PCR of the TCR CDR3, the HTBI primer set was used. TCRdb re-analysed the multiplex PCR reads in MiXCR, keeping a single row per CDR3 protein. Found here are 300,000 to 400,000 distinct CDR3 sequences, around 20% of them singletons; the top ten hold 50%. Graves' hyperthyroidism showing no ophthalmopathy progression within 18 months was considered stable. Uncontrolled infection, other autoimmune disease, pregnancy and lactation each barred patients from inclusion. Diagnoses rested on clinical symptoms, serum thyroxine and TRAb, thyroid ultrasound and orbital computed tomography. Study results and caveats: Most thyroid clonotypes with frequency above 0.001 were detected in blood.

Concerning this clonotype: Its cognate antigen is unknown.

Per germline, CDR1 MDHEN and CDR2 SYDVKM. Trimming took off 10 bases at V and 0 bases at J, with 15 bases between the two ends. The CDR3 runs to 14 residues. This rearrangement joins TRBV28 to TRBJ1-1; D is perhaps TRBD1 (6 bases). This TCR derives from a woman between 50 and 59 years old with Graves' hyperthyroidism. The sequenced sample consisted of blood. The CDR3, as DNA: TGTGCCATTACGACAGGAGTCATGAACACTGAAGCTTTCTTT. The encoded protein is CAITTGVMNTEAFF.